The text below deals with one TCR beta chain. This entry belongs to a study of blood T cell repertoires in COVID-19. At the level of the study: PBMCs, B-cell-depleted T cells, or T cells provided the cDNA or gDNA that made up the material.

Trimming cost V 3 bases and J 3 bases, with 16 bases left between them. Germline lookup yields CDR1 SGDLS and CDR2 YYNGEE. This CDR3 spans 16 amino acids. Methods used by the authors: Counts of nucleated cells, estimated from reference gene primer amplification, were obtained. Only in-frame clones appear in the TCRdb table, and some are missing; sequencing was by immunoSEQ multiplex PCR. D and trimming were read from the DNA, whereas the V and J calls and clone size are those reported in that table. The repertoire includes fewer than 300,000 clones, 90% to 95% of them detected once, and around 2.2% sits in the top ten.

The source of this sequence is a woman aged 25 to 39 with COVID-19, enrolled during active disease. The chain joins TRBV9 to TRBJ1-3; tentative D call: TRBD1 (5 bases). Sequencing input: peripheral blood. In nucleotides, the CDR3 is TGTGCCAGCAGCGCGGACCCTGGGGCGCTTGGAAACACCATATATTTT. Encoded protein: CASSADPGALGNTIYF.